This is a list of T cell receptor beta chains from one sample in a study of blood T cell repertoires in COVID-19. Sequenced by immunoSEQ multiplex PCR; TCRdb stores in-frame clones only, minus some. Counted here are about 87,000 clones, 90% occurring once; the ten biggest clones make up under 8.5%. The sample taken for sequencing was peripheral blood. The receptor source for this set is a man aged 18 to 35 with COVID-19, enrolled during active disease. Each CDR3 is given with its conserved first and last residue. The D gene is left open where the match is weak. Expanded clones are given a class, and other clones once, few, many or no size at all.

- TRBJ2-7 TRBV23-1 - CASSQGAPRSSEQYF TGCGCCAGCAGTCAAGGGGCTCCCCGGTCTTCCGAGCAGTACTTC
- TRBJ2-7 TRBV3-1/TRBV3-2 - CASSQGYRAYEQYF TGTGCCAGCAGCCAAGGGTACAGGGCCTACGAGCAGTACTTC
- TRBJ2-5 TRBV19 TRBD2 CASSTAAGAGETQYF TGTGCCAGTAGTACCGCAGCGGGAGCGGGGGAGACCCAGTACTTC
few TRBJ2-3 TRBV7-9 - CASSPRERGLLRPDTQYF TGTGCCAGCAGCCCAAGGGAGAGGGGACTCCTACGCCCAGATACGCAGTATTTT
- TRBJ2-7 TRBV18 TRBD1 CASSPGQDSSYEQYF TGTGCCAGCTCACCAGGACAGGACAGCTCCTACGAGCAGTACTTC
- TRBJ2-2 TRBV7-9 TRBD2 CVTRGEGPGELFF TGTGTCACTCGAGGGGAGGGCCCCGGGGAGCTGTTTTTT
- TRBJ2-5 TRBV5-6 - CASLRQVRFETQYF TGTGCCAGCCTGCGCCAGGTTCGTTTCGAGACCCAGTACTTC
- TRBJ1-5 TRBV6-5 - CASSYGTGGNQPQHF TGTGCCAGCAGTTACGGGACGGGGGGCAATCAGCCCCAGCATTTT
- TRBJ1-2 TRBV6-1 - CASSEIRANYGYTF TGTGCCAGCAGTGAAATCCGGGCTAACTATGGCTACACCTTC
- TRBJ2-7 TRBV28 TRBD2 CASTPVSGRGYEQYF TGTGCCAGCACCCCTGTTAGCGGGAGGGGATACGAGCAGTACTTC
- TRBJ2-7 TRBV7-9 TRBD2 CASSQREGRYEQYF TGTGCCAGCAGCCAGCGGGAGGGCCGATACGAGCAGTACTTC
- TRBJ2-1 TRBV5-8 TRBD1 CASSPGGYGYEQFF TGTGCCAGCAGCCCAGGGGGTTACGGGTATGAGCAGTTCTTC
once TRBJ2-7 TRBV12-3/TRBV12-4 - CASSYGQLYEQYF TGTGCCAGCAGCTATGGACAGCTCTACGAGCAGTACTTC
- TRBJ1-5 TRBV5-1 - CASSLGLGASQPQHF TGCGCCAGCAGCTTGGGTTTGGGGGCGAGTCAGCCCCAGCATTTT
- TRBJ2-7 TRBV5-6 TRBD2 CASSSPAREYSYEQYF TGTGCCAGCAGCTCACCGGCGCGGGAGTACTCCTACGAGCAGTACTTC
- TRBJ1-5 TRBV6-1 - CASSEWGGNQPQHF TGTGCCAGCAGTGAATGGGGGGGCAATCAGCCCCAGCATTTT
- TRBJ1-6 TRBV11-2 - CASSGEGQVNSPLHF TGTGCCAGCAGTGGGGAGGGGCAGGTTAATTCACCCCTCCACTTT
- TRBJ2-5 TRBV28 TRBD2 CASTPRSGKETQYF TGTGCCAGCACCCCGCGAAGCGGGAAAGAGACCCAGTACTTC
- TRBJ2-3 TRBV4-3 TRBD2 CASSQGLAETNTQYF TGCGCCAGCAGCCAAGGACTAGCGGAAACTAATACGCAGTATTTT
- TRBJ1-5 TRBV28 TRBD1 CASSPDREINQPQHF TGTGCCAGCAGTCCCGACAGGGAGATCAATCAGCCCCAGCATTTT
- TRBJ2-5 TRBV7-8 TRBD2 CASSTGLAGSGETQYF TGTGCCAGCAGCACGGGACTAGCGGGATCTGGGGAGACCCAGTACTTC
- TRBJ2-1 TRBV9 - CASSSTTGSAEQFF TGTGCCAGCAGCTCGACAACAGGGTCGGCTGAGCAGTTCTTC
- TRBJ1-3 TRBV28 - CASSFLGNTIYF TGTGCCAGCAGTTTTCTGGGAAACACCATATATTTT
- TRBJ2-7 TRBV4-3 - CASSQDTQSTYEQYF TGCGCCAGCAGCCAAGATACACAGAGTACCTACGAGCAGTACTTC
- TRBJ2-3 TRBV4-3 - CASSQQGRDTQYF TGCGCCAGCAGCCAACAGGGAAGGGATACGCAGTATTTT
- TRBJ1-2 TRBV7-9 - CASSPGGANYGYTF TGTGCCAGCAGCCCCGGGGGGGCCAACTATGGCTACACCTTC
few TRBJ2-1 TRBV24-1 TRBD2 CATLGLAGGGEEQFF TGTGCCACACTCGGATTAGCGGGAGGAGGGGAAGAGCAGTTCTTC
- TRBJ2-1 TRBV2 TRBD2 CASSETGTSGYNEQFF TGTGCCAGCAGTGAAACCGGGACTAGCGGTTACAATGAGCAGTTCTTC
- TRBJ1-5 TRBV28 TRBD1 CASSRRQGAIQPQHF TGTGCCAGCAGCCGGCGACAGGGGGCGATTCAGCCCCAGCATTTT
- TRBJ2-7 TRBV12-3/TRBV12-4 - CASSPRGGHEQYF TGTGCCAGCAGTCCAAGAGGGGGTCACGAGCAGTACTTC
- TRBJ1-1 TRBV4-2 - CASSQDPRGTEAFF TGTGCCAGCAGCCAAGATCCGAGAGGCACTGAAGCTTTCTTT
- TRBJ2-7 TRBV5-1 TRBD2 CASSLDTSGSSYEQYF TGCGCCAGCAGCTTGGACACTAGCGGGAGCTCCTACGAGCAGTACTTC